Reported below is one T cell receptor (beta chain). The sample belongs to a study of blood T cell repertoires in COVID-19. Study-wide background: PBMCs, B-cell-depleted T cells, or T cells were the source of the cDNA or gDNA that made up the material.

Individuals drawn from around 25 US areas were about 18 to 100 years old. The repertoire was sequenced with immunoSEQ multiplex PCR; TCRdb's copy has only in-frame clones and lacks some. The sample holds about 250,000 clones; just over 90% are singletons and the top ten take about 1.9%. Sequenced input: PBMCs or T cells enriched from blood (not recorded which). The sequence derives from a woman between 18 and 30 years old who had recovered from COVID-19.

The CDR3 DNA is TGCAGCGCAAAGGGGGTTAGGGGCTACAATGAGCAGTTCTTC. Amino acids: CSAKGVRGYNEQFF. V gene TRBV29-1 combines with J gene TRBJ2-1, with D perhaps TRBD1 (6 bases). V was shortened by 7 bases and J by 3 bases, with 16 bases between the two germline ends. CDR3 length: 14 residues. CDR1 is SQVTM and CDR2 is ANQGSEA in the germline V gene.